A selection of T cell receptor beta chains follows, all from one sample in a study of blood T cell repertoires in COVID-19. Sequenced by immunoSEQ multiplex PCR; TCRdb stores in-frame clones only, minus some. The profile covers under 250,000 clones, with 80% to 90% appearing a single time and 2% to 3% taken by the ten largest. Specimen: PBMCs or T cells enriched from blood (not recorded which). The receptor source for this set is a woman aged 25 to 39 with acute COVID-19. The CDR3 runs from the conserved cysteine through the conserved F or W. A D gene is named only where the DNA matches it firmly. Clone sizes are given selectively: once, few, many, or a class where the clone is expanded.

v_gene,d_gene,j_gene,abundance,CDR3aa,CDR3nt
TRBV9,.,TRBJ1-1,.,CASSVAPGSNTEAFF,TGTGCCAGCAGCGTAGCCCCAGGGTCGAACACTGAAGCTTTCTTT
TRBV11-3,TRBD2,TRBJ2-1,.,CASSSGGAYYNEQFF,TGTGCCAGCAGCTCCGGGGGGGCCTACTACAATGAGCAGTTCTTC
TRBV4-3,TRBD2,TRBJ2-2,.,CASSQDPGLVNTGELFF,TGCGCCAGCAGCCAAGACCCGGGACTAGTCAACACCGGGGAGCTGTTTTTT
TRBV7-2,.,TRBJ1-5,.,CASSLVTDGQPQHF,TGTGCCAGCAGCTTAGTGACAGATGGTCAGCCCCAGCATTTT
TRBV7-9,.,TRBJ1-1,.,CASSPVLAITEAFF,TGTGCCAGCAGCCCTGTACTAGCCATCACTGAAGCTTTCTTT
TRBV7-8,TRBD1,TRBJ2-2,.,CASSLDLAGGDYTGELFF,TGTGCCAGCAGCTTAGACCTAGCAGGGGGAGACTACACCGGGGAGCTGTTTTTT
TRBV5-6,TRBD1,TRBJ2-5,.,CASSFLDRAEETQYF,TGTGCCAGCAGCTTCCTGGACAGGGCGGAAGAGACCCAGTACTTC
TRBV4-2,TRBD1,TRBJ1-6,.,CASSQGQGVYSPLHF,TGTGCCAGCAGCCAAGGACAGGGTGTGTATTCACCCCTCCACTTT
TRBV18,.,TRBJ2-1,few,CASSGSYNEQFF,TGTGCCAGCTCCGGGTCCTACAATGAGCAGTTCTTC
TRBV19,.,TRBJ1-1,.,CASSMATADTEAFF,TGTGCCAGTAGTATGGCCACTGCGGACACTGAAGCTTTCTTT
TRBV11-2,TRBD2,TRBJ2-1,.,CASSVLAGEGSYNEQFF,TGTGCCAGCAGCGTACTAGCGGGCGAAGGTTCCTACAATGAGCAGTTCTTC
TRBV19,TRBD1,TRBJ1-5,.,CASNTGTGVLSNQPQHF,TGTGCCAGTAACACCGGGACAGGGGTCTTAAGCAATCAGCCCCAGCATTTT
TRBV19,.,TRBJ1-6,.,CASSRQGGRSPLHF,TGTGCCAGTAGTCGACAAGGGGGAAGGTCACCCCTCCACTTT
TRBV19,.,TRBJ2-6,few,CASGDLTGANVLTF,TGTGCCAGTGGGGACTTAACGGGGGCCAACGTCCTGACTTTC
TRBV9,.,TRBJ1-1,many,CASSVTVGTEAFF,TGTGCCAGCAGCGTGACAGTGGGTACTGAAGCTTTCTTT
TRBV21-1,.,TRBJ1-5,.,CASRRVPFRPQHF,TGTGCCAGCAGGAGGGTTCCTTTTAGGCCCCAGCATTTT
TRBV21-1,.,TRBJ2-1,.,CASSKKQGADNEQFF,TGTGCCAGCAGCAAAAAACAGGGGGCGGACAATGAGCAGTTCTTC
TRBV5-1,TRBD1,TRBJ2-7,.,CASSFGTGASTEQYF,TGCGCCAGCAGCTTCGGGACAGGGGCCTCTACGGAGCAGTACTTC
TRBV4-1,TRBD1,TRBJ1-5,.,CASSQDRRAIDNQPQHF,TGCGCCAGCAGCCAGGACAGGCGGGCCATAGACAATCAGCCCCAGCATTTT
TRBV9,.,TRBJ1-2,.,CASSVSDLPLYGYTF,TGTGCCAGCAGCGTATCTGATCTCCCACTCTATGGCTACACCTTC
TRBV11-2,.,TRBJ1-1,.,CASSLVEAAEVFF,TGTGCCAGCAGCTTAGTTGAGGCAGCTGAAGTTTTCTTT
TRBV24-1,.,TRBJ1-2,.,CATSDSGHGYTF,TGTGCCACCAGTGATAGTGGGCATGGCTACACCTTC
TRBV11-2,TRBD2,TRBJ2-3,.,CASSLLAGGNTDTQYF,TGTGCCAGCAGCTTACTAGCGGGGGGTAATACAGATACGCAGTATTTT
TRBV9,TRBD1,TRBJ1-1,.,CASSVGGTGGIGTEAFF,TGTGCCAGCAGCGTAGGTGGGACAGGGGGCATAGGCACTGAAGCTTTCTTT
TRBV6-5,TRBD1,TRBJ1-2,.,CASSTDRADYGYTF,TGTGCCAGCAGCACTGACAGGGCCGACTATGGCTACACCTTC
TRBV7-9,.,TRBJ1-1,.,CASSLRGMNTEAFF,TGTGCCAGCAGCTTAAGGGGAATGAACACTGAAGCTTTCTTT
TRBV18,.,TRBJ2-7,.,CASSKQAYEQYF,TGTGCCAGCTCAAAACAAGCCTACGAGCAGTACTTC
TRBV7-8,TRBD1,TRBJ1-3,.,CASSIRQGRGNTIYF,TGTGCCAGCAGCATAAGACAGGGGAGAGGAAACACCATATATTTT
TRBV4-2,.,TRBJ2-2,.,CASSQEDRANTGELFF,TGTGCCAGCAGCCAAGAAGACAGAGCCAACACCGGGGAGCTGTTTTTT
TRBV19,.,TRBJ1-2,.,CASSIPDRNYGYTF,TGTGCCAGTAGTATCCCTGACAGAAACTATGGCTACACTTTC
TRBV18,.,TRBJ1-1,.,CASSTTGSTEAFF,TGTGCCAGCTCAACCACAGGGTCCACTGAAGCTTTCTTT
TRBV6-5,.,TRBJ2-7,.,CASRNIFSYEQYF,TGTGCCAGCAGAAACATCTTCTCCTACGAGCAGTACTTC
TRBV19,TRBD1,TRBJ1-1,.,CASSMAGGAYVSEAFF,TGTGCCAGTAGTATGGCAGGGGGCGCATATGTGTCTGAAGCTTTCTTT
TRBV27,TRBD2,TRBJ2-7,.,CASSPGWASGDYEQYF,TGTGCCAGCAGCCCGGGTTGGGCTAGCGGTGACTACGAGCAGTACTTC
TRBV3-1/TRBV3-2,.,TRBJ1-4,.,CASGGTNEKLFF,TGTGCCAGCGGGGGGACTAATGAAAAACTGTTTTTT
TRBV10-1,TRBD2,TRBJ2-1,.,CASSPSGDSNEQFF,TGCGCCAGCAGCCCTAGCGGGGATAGCAATGAGCAGTTCTTC
TRBV2,.,TRBJ2-2,.,CASSPGLHNTGELFF,TGTGCCAGTTCTCCGGGACTCCATAACACCGGGGAGCTGTTTTTT
TRBV6-5,.,TRBJ2-5,.,CASSYGGNGRETQYF,TGTGCCAGCAGTTACGGAGGAAACGGCCGGGAGACCCAGTACTTC
TRBV12-3/TRBV12-4,.,TRBJ1-5,.,CASSPSQNQPQHF,TGTGCCAGCAGTCCATCACAGAATCAGCCCCAGCATTTT
TRBV6-5,.,TRBJ1-1,.,CASSYARNTEAFF,TGTGCCAGCAGTTACGCCAGAAACACTGAAGCTTTCTTT
TRBV6-2/TRBV6-3,.,TRBJ1-2,.,CASSPTEYGYTF,TGTGCCAGCAGTCCGACGGAGTATGGCTACACCTTC
TRBV5-1,.,TRBJ2-2,.,CASSLRAGNTGELFF,TGCGCCAGCAGCTTGAGGGCGGGGAACACCGGGGAGCTGTTTTTT
TRBV6-5,TRBD1,TRBJ2-7,.,CASSYSRGQGHEQYF,TGTGCCAGCAGTTACTCGAGGGGACAGGGGCACGAGCAGTACTTC
TRBV7-6,.,TRBJ2-6,once,CASSSRGVSSGANVLTF,TGTGCCAGCAGCTCTCGGGGTGTGAGCTCTGGGGCCAACGTCCTGACTTTC
TRBV5-6,.,TRBJ1-1,.,CASSPNSGVLEAFF,TGTGCCAGCAGCCCTAATTCAGGGGTCCTTGAAGCTTTCTTT
TRBV18,.,TRBJ2-7,.,CASSPKSTGSYEQYF,TGTGCCAGCTCACCAAAATCCACTGGCTCCTACGAGCAGTACTTC
TRBV7-9,TRBD1,TRBJ1-6,.,CASRDVGQGRNSPLHF,TGTGCCAGCAGGGATGTTGGACAGGGCCGTAATTCACCCCTCCACTTT
TRBV4-1,.,TRBJ1-3,.,CASSQVLVNTIYF,TGCGCCAGCAGCCAAGTTCTTGTCAACACCATATATTTT
TRBV19,TRBD2,TRBJ2-1,.,CASSISPPGTSPEQFF,TGTGCCAGTAGTATATCCCCCCCCGGGACTAGCCCTGAGCAGTTCTTC
TRBV7-2,TRBD1,TRBJ1-2,.,CASSPQTGDYGYTF,TGTGCCAGCAGCCCTCAGACAGGGGATTATGGCTACACCTTC
TRBV5-1,.,TRBJ2-7,once,CASSLASGLSYEQYF,TGCGCCAGCAGCTTGGCCAGCGGTCTCTCCTACGAGCAGTACTTC
TRBV4-1,.,TRBJ1-2,.,CASKGANYGYTF,TGCGCCAGCAAAGGAGCAAACTATGGCTACACCTTC
TRBV6-5,TRBD1,TRBJ2-5,.,CASSTTGIETQYF,TGTGCCAGCAGTACGACAGGGATAGAGACCCAGTACTTC
TRBV5-1,.,TRBJ1-2,.,CASSLSGNLGYGYTF,TGCGCCAGTAGTCTCTCAGGGAACCTGGGCTATGGCTACACCTTC
TRBV5-1,.,TRBJ1-1,.,CASSLEGLGAFF,TGCGCCAGCAGCTTGGAGGGACTCGGTGCTTTCTTT